This T cell receptor (beta chain) was sequenced for a study of shared clonotypes between healthy human individuals. As regards this clone: What it binds is not known.

None of the donors, who were healthy HIV-negative adults, had recently had acute infections or vaccinations. The protocol was immunoSEQ multiplex PCR, while the TCRdb copy is restricted to in-frame clones and leaves out a portion. The table shows 1,400,000 or so clones, with around 98.5% occurring only once. General study findings and limits: Sorted-subset sequencing was shown by rarefaction to be incomplete despite large depth. Non-shared clonotypes displayed generation probabilities falling below those of clonotypes present in all four donors.

This CDR3 is 13 amino acids long. Germline values: CDR1 LNHDA, CDR2 SQIVND (reference sequence). V was pared by 4 bases and J by 4 bases, with 10 bases between. The clonotype was recovered from a man aged 30-40 years in good health. V and J are TRBV19 and TRBJ1-2; D not resolved. Sequencing was performed on naive CD4+ T cells sorted from blood. Subset of the sample: CD45RA+ positively selected. The CDR3 reads CASSNQATYGYTF. The CDR3 nucleotides read TGTGCCAGTAGTAACCAGGCGACCTATGGCTACACCTTC.